These 16 T cell receptor beta chains were sequenced from one sample in a study of CD8 T cells in Susac syndrome. cDNA came from about 0.5 to 1 ug RNA primed by random hexamers. TCRdb reprocessed the immunoSEQ multiplex PCR reads with MiXCR, giving one entry per CDR3 protein. Altogether about 140,000 distinct CDR3 sequences are present, roughly 96% being singletons, with the ten largest covering 0.11%. Specimen: CD4+ T cells from PBMCs. These receptors originate from a human donor with multiple sclerosis.

This clonotype showed up just a few times. This chain connects TRBV3-1 to TRBJ2-3; no firm D call. Germline CDR1 reads LGHDT; CDR2 reads YNNKEL (reference sequence). The CDR3 runs to 15 residues. V was clipped by 1 base and J by 0 bases, with 8 bases between them. The CDR3 region is CASSQGPTSTDTQYF. CDR3 in DNA: TGTGCCAGCAGCCAAGGTCCCACTAGCACAGATACGCAGTATTTT.

The V call is TRBV9, the J call TRBJ1-1; 7 bases agree with TRBD1. The CDR3 runs to 14 residues. Germline lookup yields CDR1 SGDLS and CDR2 YYNGEE. V was pared by 0 bases and J by 9 bases, with 8 bases of the junction left unmatched. CDR3 DNA: TGTGCCAGCAGCGTAGATAATGGAGGGGGCCAAGCTTTCTTT. It specifies CASSVDNGGGQAFF.

This clonotype was counted a single time. The chain combines TRBV2 with TRBJ2-7; 13 positions match TRBD2. The CDR3 covers 15 residues. Germline CDR1 is SNHLY and CDR2 is FYNNEI. V gave up 6 bases and J gave up 2 bases; unmatched junction bases: 4. The CDR3 DNA reads TGTGCCAGCAGGAGGACTAGCGGGAGTCCCTACGAGCAGTACTTC. This gives the protein CASRRTSGSPYEQYF.

This sequence joins TRBV7-9 and TRBJ2-5; tentatively, D is TRBD1 (5 bases). Trimming stripped 2 bases from V and 0 bases from J, with 16 bases between. There are 17 residues in the CDR3. Per germline, CDR1 SEHNR and CDR2 FQNEAQ (reference sequence). CDR3 in amino acids: CASSLQSGRAYQETQYF. The CDR3 region has the DNA TGTGCCAGCAGCTTACAGTCCGGCAGGGCCTACCAAGAGACCCAGTACTTC.

This chain uses TRBV12-1 with TRBJ2-4; TRBD2 reflects the table's D call only, with no check against the DNA. TRBV12-1 is termed a pseudogene. The CDR3 consists of 15 residues. CDR3 bases: TGTGCCAGCAGCTTACTAGCGGGAGCCAAAAACATTCAGTACTTC. Translating it yields CASSLLAGAKNIQYF.

The chain carries TRBV27 and TRBJ2-7; 12 bases are a match to TRBD2. V lost 6 bases to trimming and J lost 4 bases; unmatched junction nucleotides: 4. Germline CDR1 is MNHEY and CDR2 is SMNVEV (reference sequence). CDR3 length equals 14 residues. The DNA for the CDR3 is TGTGCCAGCAGAGCCGGGACTAGCGGGTACGAGCAGTACTTC. Protein: CASRAGTSGYEQYF.

The genes are TRBV19 and TRBJ2-1; TRBD1 matches 11 bases. The CDR3 length is 15 residues. Germline loops: CDR1 LNHDA, CDR2 SQIVND (reference sequence). V lost 6 bases and J lost 7; bases outside the gene matches: 8. In DNA, the CDR3 is TGTGCCAGTAGACCTCCAGGGACAGGGGGGAATGAGCAGTTCTTC. Translation: CASRPPGTGGNEQFF.

For the CDR3, the DNA is TGTGCCAGCAGCCCCTGGACAGGGGGAACGAAGGACACTGAAGCTTTCTTT. It specifies CASSPWTGGTKDTEAFF. The chain employs TRBV3-1 and TRBJ1-1; TRBD1 aligns across 10 bases. Trimming took 4 bases from V and 3 from J; bases not matched to a gene: 11. The CDR3 consists of 17 residues. In germline, CDR1 is LGHDT, CDR2 YNNKEL (reference sequence).

The rearrangement joins TRBV15 to TRBJ2-7, with a tentative D call TRBD1 (6 bases). This CDR3 spans 16 amino acids. CDR1 LNHNV and CDR2 YYDKDF come from the germline V gene (reference sequence). Trimming stripped 1 base from V and 0 bases from J, with 13 bases between. The CDR3 region has the DNA TGTGCCACCAGCAGAGGGACAGCTTTGAACTCCTACGAGCAGTACTTC. Protein: CATSRGTALNSYEQYF.

The chain has TRBV5-1 and TRBJ2-7; TRBD2 matches at 8 bases. This CDR3 has 16 residues. With 2 bases clipped from V and 4 bases from J, the junction kept 11 bases outside the gene matches. In germline, CDR1 is SGHRS, CDR2 YFSETQ. As DNA, the CDR3 is TGCGCCAGCAGCTTATCGACTAAGCGGGAGAGGTACGAGCAGTACTTC. This translates into CASSLSTKRERYEQYF.

The chain has TRBV29-1 and TRBJ1-2; 9 nucleotides line up with TRBD1. V dropped 0 bases and J dropped 8; count of bases not matched to a gene: 10. The length of the CDR3 is 15 residues. Germline lookup yields CDR1 SQVTM and CDR2 ANQGSEA. The CDR3 bases are TGCAGCGTTGAAGATCTAAAACAGGGGGCCGGCGGCTACACCTTC. Translation: CSVEDLKQGAGGYTF.

V usage is TRBV6-4 and J usage is TRBJ2-1, with 8 bases matching TRBD2. Per the germline V gene, CDR1 is MRHNA and CDR2 is SNTAGT. This CDR3 is built from 13 residues. Trimming cost V 5 bases and J 10 bases; bases outside gene matches: 7. The CDR3 here is CASSKLAAGEQFF. The CDR3 bases are TGTGCCAGCAGTAAACTAGCGGCGGGGGAGCAGTTCTTC.

Only one count was recorded for this clonotype. The rearrangement joins TRBV30 to TRBJ1-5; D is ambiguous. There are 13 residues in the CDR3. Trimming removed 2 bases at V and 7 bases at J, with 12 bases between. Germline loops: CDR1 GTSNPN, CDR2 SVGIG (reference sequence). CDR3 sequence (DNA): TGTGCCTGGAGTCCGGGCAGTTCGCAGCCCCAGCATTTT. Its protein product is CAWSPGSSQPQHF.

The chain carries TRBV21-1 and TRBJ2-7. TRBV21-1 counts as a pseudogene. This CDR3 is built from 12 residues. DNA for the CDR3: TGTGCCAGCAGCAAGCAGAGCTACGAGCAGTACTTC. This gives the protein CASSKQSYEQYF.

The chain has TRBV19 and TRBJ2-7; the match to TRBD2 covers 10 bases. Germline V CDR1 and CDR2: LNHDA, SQIVND (reference sequence). The CDR3 length is 15 residues. V shed 6 bases, J shed 6 bases, and the junction held 11 bases outside the gene matches. CDR3 region: CASRRGGSGRGEQYF. CDR3 DNA: TGTGCCAGTAGGCGGGGAGGCAGCGGGAGGGGCGAGCAGTACTTC.

This chain connects TRBV25-1 to TRBJ2-7, with D perhaps TRBD2 (5 bases). The V gene's germline CDR1 is MGHDK and CDR2 SYGVNS. Trimming stripped 4 bases from V and 0 bases from J, with 16 bases between. The CDR3 is 16 amino acids. CDR3 DNA: TGTGCCAGCAGTGCCGGAGGAGACCGGTCCTCCTACGAGCAGTACTTC. Translation gives CASSAGGDRSSYEQYF.